The rows below give T cell receptor beta chains drawn from one sample of a study of cytomegalovirus exposure and HLA in healthy donors. Repertoires were generated with immunoSEQ multiplex PCR, while TCRdb's copy carries only in-frame clones and drops some. The sample yields 87,000 or so clones, about 7.6% seen once. Sequencing was done on a sample of PBMCs. These receptors originate from a man in his fifties in good health and CMV-seronegative. CDR3s include the opening cysteine and the closing phenylalanine or tryptophan. Fields, in order: V gene, D gene, CDR3 length, clone size, J gene, CDR3 protein, CDR3 DNA. A D gene is named only where the DNA matches it firmly. Clone sizes are given selectively: once, few, many, or a class where the clone is expanded.

TRBV15	-	16	few	TRBJ1-4	CATSRVSEGVWEKLFF	TGTGCCACCAGCAGAGTCTCGGAGGGAGTGTGGGAAAAACTGTTTTTT
TRBV27	-	14	-	TRBJ2-5	CASSYTGRQETQYF	TGTGCCAGCAGTTATACAGGGAGACAAGAGACCCAGTACTTC
TRBV7-5	-	18	few	TRBJ2-1	CARSPPSTSGRAWYIPFF	TGTGCCAGAAGCCCTCCCTCGACTAGCGGGAGGGCCTGGTACATCCCGTTCTTC
TRBV29-1	-	11	-	TRBJ2-7	CSVVVSYEQYF	TGCAGCGTTGTAGTCTCCTACGAGCAGTACTTC
TRBV28	TRBD1	12	-	TRBJ2-7	CASRQGPYEQYF	TGTGCCAGCCGACAGGGGCCCTACGAGCAGTACTTC
TRBV15	TRBD2	18	-	TRBJ2-3	CATSRSSTSGTGTDTQYF	TGTGCCACCAGCAGATCATCGACTAGCGGGACTGGCACAGATACGCAGTATTTT
TRBV6-5	-	13	few	TRBJ1-1	CASSYQANTEAFF	TGTGCCAGCAGTTACCAGGCAAACACTGAAGCTTTCTTT
TRBV5-4	-	13	-	TRBJ2-1	CASSLQAYNEQFF	TGTGCCAGCAGCTTGCAAGCTTACAATGAGCAGTTCTTC
TRBV19	TRBD2	14	many	TRBJ2-1	CASRPSGTYNEQFF	TGTGCCAGTCGCCCTAGCGGGACATACAATGAGCAGTTCTTC
TRBV4-1	TRBD1	16	few	TRBJ1-1	CASSPQGQGAWTEAFF	TGCGCCAGCAGCCCCCAGGGACAGGGGGCTTGGACTGAAGCTTTCTTT
TRBV4-3	TRBD2	18	few	TRBJ2-3	CASSSHLGLAGVPDTQYF	TGCGCCAGCAGCTCTCACCTCGGACTAGCGGGAGTGCCAGATACGCAGTATTTT
TRBV7-7	TRBD2	16	-	TRBJ2-5	CASSGGTSGRGETQYF	TGTGCTAGCAGCGGAGGGACTAGCGGGAGGGGAGAGACCCAGTACTTC
TRBV9	TRBD2	15	few	TRBJ2-5	CASSVEDGRVETQYF	TGTGCCAGCAGCGTAGAGGACGGGAGGGTAGAGACCCAGTACTTC
TRBV11-2	-	13	few	TRBJ2-7	CASSLVAGDEQYF	TGTGCCAGCAGCTTAGTAGCAGGGGACGAGCAGTACTTC
TRBV5-8	TRBD1	17	few	TRBJ2-7	CASSLRRTGLNTYEQYF	TGTGCCAGCAGCTTGCGGCGGACAGGGCTTAACACCTACGAGCAGTACTTC
TRBV5-1	-	15	few	TRBJ2-2	CASRPRTANTGELFF	TGCGCCAGCAGACCTCGGACAGCGAACACCGGGGAGCTGTTTTTT
TRBV19	TRBD1	17	-	TRBJ2-2	CASSKARTGRSTGELFF	TGTGCCAGTAGTAAAGCCCGGACAGGGCGGAGCACCGGGGAGCTGTTTTTT
TRBV4-3	-	17	few	TRBJ2-2	CASSQGHTEWLGGELFF	TGCGCCAGCAGCCAAGGCCACACGGAGTGGTTAGGCGGGGAGCTGTTTTTT
TRBV7-2	-	15	-	TRBJ2-1	CASSLGASAYNEQFF	TGTGCCAGCAGCTTAGGGGCTAGCGCCTACAATGAGCAGTTCTTC
TRBV30	TRBD2	12	few	TRBJ2-7	CAWSGTSYEQYF	TGTGCCTGGAGTGGGACTAGCTACGAGCAGTACTTC
TRBV10-1	-	13	-	TRBJ2-5	CASSESQAATQYF	TGCGCCAGCAGTGAGTCACAGGCGGCGACCCAGTACTTC
TRBV28	-	11	-	TRBJ1-2	CASSKSGINTF	TGTGCCAGCAGTAAGTCCGGGATCAACACCTTC
TRBV6-5	TRBD1	15	-	TRBJ1-2	CASSYSFTGGYGYTF	TGTGCCAGCAGTTACTCGTTCACAGGGGGCTATGGCTACACCTTC
TRBV11-2	TRBD1	16	few	TRBJ1-5	CASSSRTGGVNQPQHF	TGTGCCAGCAGCTCTCGGACAGGGGGAGTTAATCAGCCCCAGCATTTT
TRBV28	-	15	-	TRBJ2-5	CASNSQTADQETQYF	TGTGCCAGCAACTCCCAAACAGCAGATCAAGAGACCCAGTACTTC
TRBV18	-	14	once	TRBJ2-7	CASSPRQGVYEQYF	TGTGCCAGCTCACCGCGGCAGGGCGTATACGAGCAGTACTTC
TRBV19	TRBD2	17	few	TRBJ2-5	CASSIDPLLADQETQYF	TGTGCCAGTAGTATAGACCCCCTCCTAGCGGACCAAGAGACCCAGTACTTC
TRBV6-4	TRBD2	16	few	TRBJ2-1	CASSEGTSGDVDEQFF	TGTGCCAGCAGTGAAGGGACTAGCGGGGACGTTGATGAGCAGTTCTTC
TRBV6-5	-	13	few	TRBJ1-1	CASTKQGGTEAFF	TGTGCCAGCACAAAACAGGGCGGCACTGAAGCTTTCTTT
TRBV7-6	-	13	few	TRBJ2-3	CASSYRQSDTQYF	TGTGCCAGCAGCTACCGACAGTCAGATACGCAGTATTTT
TRBV18	-	13	-	TRBJ1-1	CASSPQGHTEAFF	TGTGCCAGCTCACCCCAGGGTCACACTGAAGCTTTCTTT
TRBV10-1	-	17	-	TRBJ2-4	CASSESAGLGKKNIQYF	TGCGCCAGCAGTGAGTCGGCAGGGTTGGGGAAAAAAAACATTCAGTACTTC
TRBV7-2	TRBD1	15	few	TRBJ2-1	CASSLVQGSYNEQFF	TGTGCCAGCAGCTTAGTACAGGGGAGCTACAATGAGCAGTTCTTC
TRBV5-1	-	15	-	TRBJ2-3	CASSLAGVGTDTQYF	TGCGCCAGCAGCTTGGCAGGGGTAGGCACAGATACGCAGTATTTT
TRBV5-1	TRBD1	14	few	TRBJ2-7	CASSLEGGSHEQYF	TGCGCCAGCAGCTTGGAAGGGGGCAGCCACGAGCAGTACTTC
TRBV27	TRBD2	17	few	TRBJ2-3	CASSLSQRGSSTDTQYF	TGTGCCAGCAGTTTATCCCAGCGGGGCTCTAGCACAGATACGCAGTATTTT
TRBV5-1	TRBD2	15	few	TRBJ2-7	CASSLGAGPSYEQYF	TGCGCCAGCAGCTTGGGAGCGGGGCCCTCCTACGAGCAGTACTTC
TRBV28	-	11	few	TRBJ1-2	CASERSYGYTF	TGTGCCAGCGAGCGATCCTATGGCTACACCTTC
TRBV7-9	-	13	many	TRBJ2-7	CASSLGAVWEQYF	TGTGCCAGCAGCTTAGGGGCTGTTTGGGAGCAGTACTTC
TRBV28	-	14	few	TRBJ1-1	CASSLSQLTGEAFF	TGTGCCAGCAGTTTATCACAATTAACAGGGGAAGCTTTCTTT
TRBV7-9	-	13	few	TRBJ2-5	CASRGGAEETQYF	TGTGCCAGCAGGGGGGGGGCAGAAGAGACCCAGTACTTC
TRBV28	-	12	-	TRBJ1-2	CASSPEVWRYTF	TGTGCCAGCAGCCCGGAGGTGTGGCGATACACCTTC
TRBV5-5	TRBD2	18	-	TRBJ2-5	CASSPGRLAGGVRETQYF	TGTGCCAGCAGCCCTGGAAGGCTAGCGGGAGGGGTACGGGAGACCCAGTACTTC
TRBV10-2	-	14	few	TRBJ1-5	CASSSGQLDQPQHF	TGCGCCAGCTCTTCTGGACAGCTAGATCAGCCCCAGCATTTT
TRBV10-3	TRBD2	14	-	TRBJ2-1	CAISQLAERGEQFF	TGTGCCATCAGTCAGCTAGCGGAAAGGGGTGAGCAGTTCTTC
TRBV29-1	-	13	few	TRBJ2-5	CSERRDSQETQYF	TGCAGCGAACGCCGGGACTCTCAAGAGACCCAGTACTTC
TRBV14	-	13	-	TRBJ2-5	CASSPPLQETQYF	TGTGCCAGCAGCCCTCCCCTCCAAGAGACCCAGTACTTC
TRBV10-3	TRBD2	14	-	TRBJ2-5	CAIAGTSGSETQYF	TGTGCCATTGCCGGGACTAGCGGGAGTGAGACCCAGTACTTC
TRBV6-5	-	13	-	TRBJ2-2	CASSWAGSVELFF	TGTGCCAGCAGTTGGGCAGGGTCGGTGGAGCTGTTTTTT
TRBV5-8	-	13	-	TRBJ2-4	CASRGQAKNIQYF	TGTGCCAGCAGAGGACAAGCCAAAAACATTCAGTACTTC
TRBV11-3	-	12	-	TRBJ2-1	CASSSNLNEQFF	TGTGCCAGCAGCTCTAACTTGAATGAGCAGTTCTTC